The rows below give T cell receptor beta chains drawn from one sample of a study of shared clonotypes between healthy human individuals. Data came from immunoSEQ multiplex PCR; TCRdb stores just in-frame clones and leaves some out. Seen here are around 480,000 clones, roughly 85% observed once, and the top ten hold around 13%. Sequenced sample: PBMCs. These receptors were collected from a woman aged 40 to 50 in good health. Some clones in this sample may be carry-over from other donors' samples. CDR3s include the opening cysteine and the closing phenylalanine or tryptophan. D genes are given only for firm matches. The size entry is marked missing in some rows and otherwise reads once, few, many or a size class.

v_call: TRBV11-2
d_call: NA
j_call: TRBJ2-1
clone_size: NA
cdr3_aa: CASSLDFRRGLSYNEQFF
cdr3_nt: TGTGCCAGCAGCTTAGATTTCCGGCGGGGTCTTTCCTACAATGAGCAGTTCTTC

v_call: TRBV9
d_call: TRBD2
j_call: TRBJ2-7
clone_size: once
cdr3_aa: CASSVSASGYEQYF
cdr3_nt: TGTGCCAGCAGCGTAAGTGCTAGCGGCTACGAGCAGTACTTC

v_call: TRBV21-1
d_call: NA
j_call: TRBJ2-3
clone_size: few
cdr3_aa: CASSNRPPREGPTDTQYF
cdr3_nt: TGTGCCAGCAGCAATAGGCCCCCGCGGGAGGGCCCCACAGATACGCAGTATTTT

v_call: TRBV7-2
d_call: NA
j_call: TRBJ1-1
clone_size: NA
cdr3_aa: CASSLVGGAGRAEAFF
cdr3_nt: TGTGCCAGCAGCTTAGTAGGAGGAGCAGGAAGAGCTGAAGCTTTCTTT

v_call: TRBV6-1
d_call: TRBD2
j_call: TRBJ2-1
clone_size: NA
cdr3_aa: CASSEALVSGSVYNEQFF
cdr3_nt: TGTGCCAGCAGTGAAGCGCTCGTTAGCGGGAGTGTCTACAATGAGCAGTTCTTC

v_call: TRBV29-1
d_call: NA
j_call: TRBJ2-5
clone_size: few
cdr3_aa: CSVPTGGVGTQYF
cdr3_nt: TGCAGCGTTCCGACCGGGGGTGTTGGGACCCAGTACTTC

v_call: TRBV29-1
d_call: TRBD1
j_call: TRBJ1-1
clone_size: few
cdr3_aa: CSTRQGARPEAFF
cdr3_nt: TGCAGCACCCGACAGGGGGCGCGACCTGAAGCTTTCTTT

v_call: TRBV7-9
d_call: NA
j_call: TRBJ2-2
clone_size: NA
cdr3_aa: CASSLVGGLAGELFF
cdr3_nt: TGTGCCAGCAGCTTAGTTGGAGGGCTGGCCGGGGAGCTGTTTTTT

v_call: TRBV27
d_call: NA
j_call: TRBJ2-3
clone_size: NA
cdr3_aa: CASSLKGGGTQYF
cdr3_nt: TGTGCCAGCAGTTTAAAGGGAGGGGGTACGCAGTATTTT

v_call: TRBV19
d_call: NA
j_call: TRBJ2-3
clone_size: NA
cdr3_aa: CASSILGTHTDTQYF
cdr3_nt: TGTGCCAGTAGTATCCTCGGGACCCACACAGATACGCAGTATTTT

v_call: TRBV30
d_call: NA
j_call: TRBJ1-6
clone_size: NA
cdr3_aa: CAWSGANSPLHF
cdr3_nt: TGTGCCTGGAGTGGAGCCAATTCACCCCTCCACTTT

v_call: TRBV6-5
d_call: NA
j_call: TRBJ2-1
clone_size: NA
cdr3_aa: CASSYSDSLNEQFF
cdr3_nt: TGTGCCAGCAGTTACTCGGACTCACTCAATGAGCAGTTCTTC

v_call: TRBV5-1
d_call: TRBD2
j_call: TRBJ2-7
clone_size: NA
cdr3_aa: CASSPTWEGTRYLF
cdr3_nt: TGCGCCAGCAGCCCAACTTGGGAGGGGACTCGCTACCTCTTC

v_call: TRBV5-1
d_call: TRBD1
j_call: TRBJ1-6
clone_size: NA
cdr3_aa: CASRSETGIYNSPLHF
cdr3_nt: TGCGCCAGCCGATCAGAGACAGGGATTTATAATTCACCCCTCCACTTT

v_call: TRBV25-1
d_call: NA
j_call: TRBJ1-1
clone_size: NA
cdr3_aa: CASSESAANTEAFF
cdr3_nt: TGTGCCAGCAGTGAAAGCGCAGCGAACACTGAAGCTTTCTTT

v_call: TRBV5-4
d_call: TRBD1
j_call: TRBJ1-5
clone_size: NA
cdr3_aa: CASSLGKDRARGNQPQHF
cdr3_nt: TGTGCCAGCAGCTTGGGGAAAGACAGGGCCCGAGGCAATCAGCCCCAGCATTTT

v_call: TRBV6-1
d_call: NA
j_call: TRBJ1-1
clone_size: NA
cdr3_aa: CASRLTMNTEAFF
cdr3_nt: TGTGCCAGCCGACTCACCATGAACACTGAAGCTTTCTTT

v_call: TRBV19
d_call: TRBD1
j_call: TRBJ2-1
clone_size: few
cdr3_aa: CASSITGVYEQFF
cdr3_nt: TGTGCCAGTAGTATCACAGGGGTCTATGAGCAGTTCTTC

v_call: TRBV5-4
d_call: NA
j_call: TRBJ2-1
clone_size: few
cdr3_aa: CASSLDDREQFF
cdr3_nt: TGTGCCAGCAGCTTGGATGACCGGGAGCAGTTCTTC

v_call: TRBV28
d_call: NA
j_call: TRBJ2-7
clone_size: NA
cdr3_aa: CASSLAQPYEQYF
cdr3_nt: TGTGCCAGCAGTTTAGCCCAGCCCTACGAGCAGTACTTC

v_call: TRBV5-4
d_call: NA
j_call: TRBJ1-2
clone_size: NA
cdr3_aa: CASSFVGSGYGYTF
cdr3_nt: TGTGCCAGCAGCTTCGTTGGGTCGGGCTATGGCTACACCTTC

v_call: TRBV6-1
d_call: NA
j_call: TRBJ1-4
clone_size: few
cdr3_aa: CASTKNRARGEKLFF
cdr3_nt: TGTGCCAGCACTAAGAACAGGGCAAGAGGGGAAAAACTGTTTTTT

v_call: TRBV5-1
d_call: NA
j_call: TRBJ1-5
clone_size: once
cdr3_aa: CASSLAVGVQPQHF
cdr3_nt: TGCGCCAGCAGCTTGGCGGTCGGGGTACAGCCCCAGCATTTT

v_call: TRBV11-1
d_call: NA
j_call: TRBJ2-3
clone_size: NA
cdr3_aa: CASSSRGPDTQYF
cdr3_nt: TGTGCCAGCAGCTCCCGGGGCCCCGATACGCAGTATTTT

v_call: TRBV7-9
d_call: TRBD1
j_call: TRBJ2-5
clone_size: NA
cdr3_aa: CASSSGTGQETQYF
cdr3_nt: TGTGCCAGCAGCTCCGGGACAGGGCAAGAGACCCAGTACTTC

v_call: TRBV9
d_call: TRBD1
j_call: TRBJ2-1
clone_size: once
cdr3_aa: CASSPEGQGGLGEQFF
cdr3_nt: TGTGCCAGCAGCCCCGAGGGACAGGGTGGACTAGGAGAGCAGTTCTTC

v_call: TRBV7-9
d_call: NA
j_call: TRBJ2-1
clone_size: NA
cdr3_aa: CASSFNSYNEQFF
cdr3_nt: TGTGCCAGCAGCTTTAACTCCTACAATGAGCAGTTCTTC

v_call: TRBV7-3
d_call: TRBD2
j_call: TRBJ2-5
clone_size: NA
cdr3_aa: CASSLIPSGDQETQYF
cdr3_nt: TGTGCCAGCAGCTTAATACCTAGCGGAGACCAAGAGACCCAGTACTTC